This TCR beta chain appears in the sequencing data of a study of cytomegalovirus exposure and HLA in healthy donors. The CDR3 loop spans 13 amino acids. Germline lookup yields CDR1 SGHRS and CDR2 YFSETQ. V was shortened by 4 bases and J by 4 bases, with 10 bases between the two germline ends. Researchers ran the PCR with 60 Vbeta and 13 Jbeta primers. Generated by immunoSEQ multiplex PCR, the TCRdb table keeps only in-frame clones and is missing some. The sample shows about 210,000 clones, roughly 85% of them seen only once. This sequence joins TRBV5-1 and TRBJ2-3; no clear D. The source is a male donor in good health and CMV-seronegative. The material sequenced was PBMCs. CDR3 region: CASSPAAADTQYF. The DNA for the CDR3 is TGCGCCAGCAGCCCGGCGGCGGCAGATACGCAGTATTTT.